A selection of T cell receptor beta chains follows, all from one sample in a study of CD8 T cell repertoires and HIV-1 epitope variants. Assay used: immunoSEQ multiplex PCR; TCRdb lists only in-frame clones, some missing. Of about 3,100 clones listed, 69% were seen once; the top ten hold 35% to 45%. For these TCRs, the target antigens are not known. The sample comprised cultured CD8+ T cells derived from PBMCs. All receptors derive from a male donor with HIV. Both conserved end residues are part of each CDR3.

TRBV5-6	TRBJ2-7	CASSDSTVTYEQYF
TRBV7-9	TRBJ2-7	CASSLVGTGFSNEQYF
TRBV2	TRBJ2-5	CASTFGIEETQYF
TRBV7-6	TRBJ2-7	CASSLEADSYYEQYF
TRBV27	TRBJ2-5	CASSLSRALLQETQYF
TRBV10-3	TRBJ2-6	CAISESLGVSGANVLTF
TRBV4-3	TRBJ2-7	CASSQYRGGEQYF
TRBV10-3	TRBJ2-7	CAISDSGRSYEQYF
TRBV19	TRBJ2-7	CASSLTSGAFDEQYF
TRBV6-1	TRBJ2-7	CASLTGFGEQYF
TRBV29-1	TRBJ1-1	CSVDRVTEAFF